This T cell receptor beta chain was sequenced during a study of cytomegalovirus exposure and HLA in healthy donors. Overall study findings and caveats: Earlier analysis yielded a pattern in which most TCR beta V segments were productive about 90% or about 30% of the time. The study put around 180 TCR beta chains on its list as cytomegalovirus-associated.

Amplification used 60 Vbeta primers and 13 Jbeta primers. Assay used: immunoSEQ multiplex PCR; TCRdb lists only in-frame clones, some missing. The table records 95,000 to 120,000 clones, 67% of them present only once. V lost 2 bases and J lost 1; bases outside the gene matches: 1. Germline V gene lookup returns CDR1 SGHAT and CDR2 FQNNGV. This CDR3 comprises 15 residues. This clone was counted a few times. Its antigen is as yet unknown. V gene TRBV11-2 combines with J gene TRBJ1-2, with 10 bases fitting TRBD1. Sequences were obtained from PBMCs. The receptor was derived from a man between 18 and 35 years old in good health and CMV-seropositive. The CDR3 DNA sequence: TGTGCCAGCAGCTTATGGGACAGGGGTAACTATGGCTACACCTTC. This encodes CASSLWDRGNYGYTF.